These T cell receptor beta chains were read from a single sample in a study of blood T cell repertoires in COVID-19. Here immunoSEQ multiplex PCR was the method, and the copy in TCRdb shows in-frame clones only, minus some. This table has about 210,000 clones, approximately 89% appearing once. Material for sequencing was peripheral blood. The receptor set was obtained from a woman aged 35 to 49 with acute or convalescent COVID-19. The CDR3 runs from the conserved cysteine through the conserved F or W. Clone size appears in some rows only: once, few, many, or a class for an expanded clone.

J	V	size	CDR3
TRBJ2-2	TRBV3-1/TRBV3-2	.	CASSSLERGVTGELFF
TRBJ2-5	TRBV29-1	.	CSVEDRGLGETQYF
TRBJ2-3	TRBV6-1	.	CASSEQGTLTDTQYF
TRBJ1-2	TRBV19	.	CASSIVLGDRHYGYTF
TRBJ1-1	TRBV7-2	once	CASSRQGRVAAFF
TRBJ1-5	TRBV2	.	CASSSPGVFNQPQHF
TRBJ2-2	TRBV13	.	CASRSGGAGGELFF
TRBJ1-1	TRBV5-1	.	CASSLGQARTGTEAFF
TRBJ2-1	TRBV6-5	few	CASTVGTSVNNEQFF
TRBJ2-3	TRBV9	.	CASSSMGIGADTQYF
TRBJ2-5	TRBV18	.	CASSYVGAQETQYF
TRBJ1-1	TRBV11-1	.	CASSSPGGNTEAFF
TRBJ1-2	TRBV4-1	.	CASSHVPGDSNYGYTF
TRBJ2-5	TRBV2	once	CASSYRLQETQYF
TRBJ1-2	TRBV5-1	few	CASSSQPIQGPRGYTF
TRBJ1-4	TRBV19	.	CASSLRVGANEKLFF
TRBJ1-3	TRBV30	.	CAWNIQGAGNTIYF
TRBJ1-1	TRBV19	.	CASSDVGGAFF
TRBJ1-1	TRBV2	.	CASSARRANTEAFF
TRBJ1-3	TRBV6-4	.	CASSGGDRGRRGNTIYF
TRBJ2-2	TRBV7-6	.	CASSLARGGSANTGELFF
TRBJ1-1	TRBV5-1	once	CASSSPLNRGVTEAFF
TRBJ1-1	TRBV7-2	.	CASSSRGYTEAFF
TRBJ1-1	TRBV9	.	CASSVGQGYMNTEAFF
TRBJ1-2	TRBV11-2	.	CASTEQGTNGYTF
TRBJ2-2	TRBV28	.	CASSRSTGGELFF
TRBJ1-3	TRBV30	.	CAWSQSSGNTIYF
TRBJ1-2	TRBV14	.	CASSPGTGGAGYGYTF
TRBJ2-3	TRBV30	.	CAWTRGENTDTQYF
TRBJ1-1	TRBV18	.	CASSLLRQEEAFF
TRBJ1-2	TRBV4-1	.	CASSQETGREYGYTF
TRBJ2-3	TRBV4-2	.	CASSQGTSGNGADTQYF
TRBJ1-1	TRBV19	once	CASSRAVGKTVNTEAFF
TRBJ1-1	TRBV6-5	few	CASRLTGLTEAFF
TRBJ2-3	TRBV5-1	.	CASSLGRIGGTDTQYF
TRBJ1-2	TRBV5-5	.	CASSLPPGQGAGDTF
TRBJ2-3	TRBV24-1	.	CATSDGGAGTDTQYF
TRBJ1-5	TRBV5-1	.	CASSTGQGTQPQHF
TRBJ1-2	TRBV10-3	.	CAISDPTGGHYGYTF
TRBJ1-1	TRBV21-1	once	CASSPVESNRQYTEAFF
TRBJ2-1	TRBV27	.	CASITGTSGGDLRGEQFF
TRBJ1-5	TRBV19	.	CASSRSRWSAQHF
TRBJ2-2	TRBV14	.	CASSQWAGGTGELFF
TRBJ1-2	TRBV14	.	CASESRDRGYYGYTF
TRBJ2-3	TRBV6-6	.	CASSGTTDTQYF
TRBJ2-1	TRBV5-1	.	CASSSGGSYNEQFF
TRBJ1-2	TRBV14	.	CASSQDYRGFTF
TRBJ1-2	TRBV4-2	.	CASSPSLKDTNYGYTF
TRBJ2-5	TRBV6-1	.	CASSEDRGRTAQYF
TRBJ2-5	TRBV30	.	CAWSVGGKETQYF
TRBJ2-1	TRBV14	.	CASSQAGGPYNEQFF
TRBJ2-2	TRBV7-9	.	CASSLADPGTGELFF
TRBJ2-3	TRBV7-8	.	CASSPFTDTQYF
TRBJ1-1	TRBV30	.	CAWTEGRNTEAFF
TRBJ1-1	TRBV21-1	once	CASSKARAGLMNTEAFF